This TCR beta chain is from a study of PD-L1 blockade in urothelial cancer. For the study at large: Atezolizumab 1,200 mg was given intravenously every 3 weeks, starting 2014.

Sequenced by immunoSEQ multiplex PCR; TCRdb stores in-frame clones only, minus some. The sample has 70,000 to 80,000 clones, approximately 86% seen once. V lost 4 bases and J lost 5, with 12 bases in between. Germline CDR1 is SGHRS and CDR2 is YFSETQ. The CDR3 has 13 amino acids. Noted time point: pretreatment peripheral blood. The chain couples TRBV5-1 to TRBJ2-5; maybe TRBD2 (5 bases). The sample here was PBMCs, taken around atezolizumab (anti-PD-L1) treatment. The receptor comes from a middle-aged man with urothelial cancer. CDR3 nucleotides: TGCGCCAGCAGCAATACTAGATTTGAGACCCAGTACTTC. Translating it yields CASSNTRFETQYF.